This T cell receptor beta chain was identified during a study of cytomegalovirus exposure and HLA in healthy donors. Notes on the study in general: TCR beta V- and J-gene trimming, according to a later analysis, was linked to a missense DCLRE1C variant. Other equally common chains were less clonally expanded than HLA-associated TCR beta chains, a later analysis showed. In an earlier analysis, productive rearrangement rates for most beta V segments clustered near 87% or 30%.

PCR amplification relied on 60 Vbeta primers (plus 13 Jbeta primers). Method: immunoSEQ multiplex PCR; TCRdb's copy keeps in-frame clones and lacks some. Of about 150,000 clones listed, about four fifths are singletons. As regards this clone: Antigen unknown.

CDR1 GTSNPN and CDR2 SVGIG come from the germline V gene (reference sequence). This CDR3 comprises 13 residues. V lost 0 bases and J 8 bases, leaving 13 bases between the germline ends. The TCR was taken from a woman in her 40s in good health and CMV-seropositive. The sequencing sample was made of PBMCs. The chain employs TRBV30 and TRBJ1-2; D ambiguous. The CDR3 nucleotides are TGTGCCTGGAGTGTACGGGTTAGTCGAGGCTACACCTTC. This encodes CAWSVRVSRGYTF.